The present TCR beta chain was sequenced within a study of blood T cell repertoires in COVID-19. Overall study context: PBMCs, B-cell-depleted T cells, or T cells were the source of the cDNA or gDNA that made up the material.

This CDR3 contains 16 residues. V lost 3 bases to trimming and J lost 0 bases, with 13 bases between them. CDR1 is KGHSH and CDR2 is LQKENI in the germline V gene. The method was immunoSEQ multiplex PCR; TCRdb's version includes in-frame clones alone and lacks a portion of them. The sample carries 200,000 to 250,000 clones, less than 85% recorded once. Input material: peripheral blood. The sequence was collected from an elderly woman with acute or convalescent COVID-19. The chain combines TRBV18 with TRBJ2-3; D is perhaps TRBD1 (5 bases). As DNA, the CDR3 is TGTGCCAGCTCACCCCCCAGGACACCTAGCACAGATACGCAGTATTTT. Protein sequence: CASSPPRTPSTDTQYF. The whole variable domain, remainder taken from reference TRBV18 and TRBJ2-3, is NAGVMQNPRHLVRRRGQEARLRCSPMKGHSHVYWYRQLPEEGLKFMVYLQKENIIDESGMPKERFSAEFPKEGPSILRIQQVVRGDSAAYFCASSPPRTPSTDTQYFGPGTRLTVL.